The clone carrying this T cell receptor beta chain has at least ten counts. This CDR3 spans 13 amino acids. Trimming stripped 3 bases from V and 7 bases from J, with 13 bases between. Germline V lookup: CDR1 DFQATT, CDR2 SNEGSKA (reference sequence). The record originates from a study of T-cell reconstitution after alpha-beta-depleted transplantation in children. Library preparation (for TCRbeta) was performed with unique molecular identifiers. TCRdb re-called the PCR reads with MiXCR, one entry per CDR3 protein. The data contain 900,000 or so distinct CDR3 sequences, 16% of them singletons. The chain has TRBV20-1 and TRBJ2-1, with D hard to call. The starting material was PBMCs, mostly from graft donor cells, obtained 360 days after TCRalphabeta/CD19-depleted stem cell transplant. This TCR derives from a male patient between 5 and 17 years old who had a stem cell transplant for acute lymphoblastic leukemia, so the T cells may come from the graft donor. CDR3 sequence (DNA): TGCAGTGCTAGGCTTTTGGCGGCTAATGAGCAGTTCTTC. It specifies CSARLLAANEQFF.